Below, 9 T cell receptor beta chains from the same sample are listed, as sequenced in a study of T cells in women clearing cervical HPV infection. Clones were read by immunoSEQ multiplex PCR, and TCRdb kept only the in-frame ones, dropping some. The sample has around 28,000 clones; the top ten hold about 4.3%. The sequenced sample was blood buffy coat. All receptors derive from a woman between 18 and 70 years old with a cervical HPV16 infection that either progressed to CIN3+ or cleared (not recorded which).

A remark on this clone: The read halts 3 residues ahead of the CDR3 end, with the missing end drawn from the germline J gene. The chain joins TRBV5-1 to TRBJ2-7; no clear D. Germline V gene data show CDR1 as SGHRS and CDR2 as YFSETQ. V was cut by 0 bases and J by 0 bases, with 10 bases left in between. The CDR3 contains 15 residues. CDR3 sequence reads: CASSLVETGSYEQYF. The sequenced part of the CDR3 DNA is TGCGCCAGCAGCTTGGTGGAGACGGGCTCCTACGAG.

Comment on this clone: The read ends 3 residues before the CDR3 terminus; that terminus is restored from the germline J gene. The V call is TRBV4-1, the J call TRBJ2-3; TRBD2 matches at 15 bases. This CDR3 has 17 residues. Germline V gene data show CDR1 as MGHRA and CDR2 as YSYEKL. The J segment lost 3 bases and the V segment lost 8 bases, leaving 9 bases of the junction unmatched. The CDR3 reads CASRTSGGARGTDTQYF. The part of the CDR3 DNA that was read is TGCGCCAGCCGGACTAGCGGGGGGGCACGGGGTACAGATACG.

Details on this clone: The CDR3 end lies 3 residues beyond the end of the read and is filled in from the germline J gene. The chain couples TRBV5-1 to TRBJ2-3; tentative D call: TRBD2 (6 bases). CDR3 length equals 12 residues. V dropped 7 bases and J dropped 2 bases, with 8 bases sitting between them. Germline CDR1 reads SGHRS; CDR2 reads YFSETQ. The CDR3 loop is CASGGYTDTQYF. The CDR3 bases that were read are TGCGCCAGCGGGGGGTACACAGATACG.

Concerning this clone itself: The read ends 3 residues shy of where the CDR3 ends; the end is completed using the germline J gene. This chain uses TRBV9 with TRBJ2-5, with TRBD2 identical over 8 bases. Germline assignment: CDR1 SGDLS and CDR2 YYNGEE. CDR3 length: 14 residues. V lost 4 bases, J lost 5 bases, and 7 bases stayed unmatched. The part of the CDR3 DNA that was read is TGTGCCAGCAGCACGGGACTAGAGGGCGAGACC. Residues: CASSTGLEGET. The whole CDR3 sequence is CASSTGLEGETQYF.

Concerning this clone: The read gets to within 3 residues of the CDR3 end, and the germline J gene fills in the rest. This chain joins TRBV7-9 and TRBJ1-2; possibly TRBD1 for D (5 bases). Germline CDR1 reads SEHNR; CDR2 reads FQNEAQ (reference sequence). Trimming took off 5 bases at V and 2 bases at J, with 15 bases between the two ends. There are 15 residues in the CDR3. Here the CDR3 reads CASSVDWDSNYGYTF. The CDR3 DNA, read in part, is TGTGCCAGCAGCGTCGATTGGGACTCCAACTATGGC.

About this clone itself: The CDR3 goes on 3 residues after the read ends, and that part is filled in from the germline J gene. The gene calls are TRBV19 and TRBJ2-3, with 8 bases lining up with TRBD1. In germline, CDR1 is LNHDA, CDR2 SQIVND (reference sequence). CDR3 length: 14 amino acids. Partial CDR3 DNA: TGTGCCAGTAGTTGGACAGGGTGGGATCAGCCG. Encoded protein: CASSWTGWDQP. The complete CDR3 reads CASSWTGWDQPQYF.

Concerning this clone: Coverage ceases 3 residues before the CDR3 finishes, and the germline J gene fills in the end. The chain couples TRBV7-9 to TRBJ1-1; D perhaps matches TRBD1 (5 bases). This CDR3 contains 14 residues. Germline V lookup: CDR1 SEHNR, CDR2 FQNEAQ (reference sequence). The covered CDR3 bases are TGTGCCAGCAGCGAGGGGTCAACCCTCGCGGGG. As protein: CASSEGSTLAG. The complete CDR3 protein is CASSEGSTLAGAFF. Supplemented by reference TRBV7-9 and TRBJ1-1, the full variable domain reads DTGVSQNPRHKITKRGQNVTFRCDPISEHNRLYWYRQTLGQGPEFLTYFQNEAQLEKSRLLSDRFSAERPKGSFSTLEIQRTEQGDSAMYLCASSEGSTLAGAFFGQGTRLTVV.

Concerning this clone itself: The read gets to within 3 residues of the CDR3 end, and the germline J gene fills in the rest. The chain links TRBV20-1 to TRBJ1-5; 9 bases align to TRBD1. CDR3 length equals 13 residues. The V gene's germline CDR1 is DFQATT and CDR2 SNEGSKA (reference sequence). Germline trimming cut 5 bases from V and 6 bases from J; bases unmatched to any gene: 5. Partial CDR3 DNA: TGCAGTGCTTTCGACAGGGGGGGTCAGCCC. Protein product: CSAFDRGGQP. The complete CDR3 sequence is CSAFDRGGQPQHF.

Turning to this clone: One end of the junction is discordant with germline, which a read error may explain. The DNA read from the CDR3 is TGCGCCAGCAGCCATTCTCAGGGTTCTGGGGCCAACGTC. It codes for CASSHSQGSGANV. The CDR3 in its entirety is CASSHSQGSGANVLTF. The V gene is TRBV4-2, the J gene TRBJ2-6, with a possible D match to TRBD1 (5 bases). Read sequence stops 3 residues before the CDR3 end, and the germline J gene provides the missing end. The CDR3 runs 16 residues. Germline V gene lookup returns CDR1 LGHNA and CDR2 YNFKEQ.